A single sample is the source of the 6 T cell receptor beta chains below, sequenced in a study of cytomegalovirus exposure and HLA in healthy donors. Vbeta (60) and Jbeta (13) primers were used in the PCR. Sequencing used immunoSEQ multiplex PCR; TCRdb keeps in-frame clones, though not all of them. The sample includes about 140,000 clones, roughly 74% seen only once; the top ten take about 11%. The sample consisted of PBMCs. These TCRs come from a man in his late teens or twenties in good health and CMV-seropositive.

The chain has TRBV28 and TRBJ2-7; D is perhaps TRBD1 (6 bases). This CDR3 contains 14 residues. V lost 2 bases, J lost 6 bases, and 14 bases lay in between. Germline lookup yields CDR1 MDHEN and CDR2 SYDVKM. CDR3 in amino acids: CASSLIGRGAEQYF. CDR3 in DNA: TGTGCCAGCAGTTTAATTGGCAGGGGCGCCGAGCAGTACTTC.

This clone came up once. The chain recombines TRBV7-2 with TRBJ1-3; 8 bases are a match to TRBD1. V lost 1 base to trimming and J lost 1 base; unmatched junction nucleotides: 6. This CDR3 comprises 17 residues. Germline V lookup: CDR1 SGHTA, CDR2 FQGNSA. The CDR3 is CASSLEAGGMSGNTIYF. The CDR3 DNA is TGTGCCAGCAGCTTAGAGGCAGGGGGCATGTCTGGAAACACCATATATTTT.

The V gene is TRBV28, the J gene TRBJ1-5, with 7 bases lining up with TRBD1. After removal of 5 bases from V and 4 bases from J, the junction contained 5 bases not matched to a gene. This CDR3 spans 14 amino acids. CDR1 MDHEN and CDR2 SYDVKM come from the germline V gene. For the CDR3, the DNA is TGTGCCAGCAGTGAGACAGGGACGAATCAGCCCCAGCATTTT. Its protein product is CASSETGTNQPQHF.

This chain links TRBV7-2 with TRBJ2-5; TRBD1 agrees at 7 bases. V was clipped by 4 bases and J by 1 base; unmatched bases: 3. Germline V lookup: CDR1 SGHTA, CDR2 FQGNSA. The CDR3 is made up of 14 amino acids. The CDR3 region is CASSSRGTQETQYF. The CDR3 DNA follows: TGTGCCAGCAGCTCCAGGGGGACCCAAGAGACCCAGTACTTC.

This clone was detected a few times. V usage is TRBV13 and J usage is TRBJ2-7; no definite D call. This CDR3 contains 14 residues. Germline CDR1 PRHDT, CDR2 FYEKMQ (reference sequence). Trimming took off 6 bases at V and 0 bases at J, with 12 bases between the two ends. In DNA form, the CDR3 reads TGTGCCAGCAGTCAGTCAGAAATCTCCTACGAGCAGTACTTC. Translation: CASSQSEISYEQYF.

The J gene is TRBJ1-4, the V gene TRBV5-8; 9 bases match TRBD1. The germline V gene has CDR1 SGHTS and CDR2 YDEGEE. V lost 4 bases and J lost 6; bases outside the gene matches: 16. The CDR3 runs to 18 residues. CDR3 amino acids: CASSTGQGFSVGYEKLFF. DNA of the CDR3: TGTGCCAGCAGCACCGGACAGGGGTTCTCCGTAGGTTATGAAAAACTGTTTTTT. Using reference TRBV5-8 and TRBJ1-4 for the parts outside the CDR3, the full variable domain is EAGVTQSPTHLIKTRGQQATLRCSPISGHTSVYWYQQALGLGLQFLLWYDEGEERNRGNFPPRFSGRQFPNYSSELNVNALELEDSALYLCASSTGQGFSVGYEKLFFGSGTQLSVL.